These 29 T cell receptor beta chains originate from one sample sequenced in a study of T cell repertoires in cytomegalovirus infection. TCRdb re-called the reads with MiXCR, one entry per CDR3 protein. The sample has under 850,000 distinct CDR3 sequences; less than 40% are singletons. Sequenced: PBMCs. The receptors here all came from a human donor in good health (CMV status not recorded). Some clones in this sample may be carry-over from other donors' samples.

V and J are TRBV2 and TRBJ1-5; no reliable D call. This CDR3 is 17 amino acids long. Germline loops: CDR1 SNHLY, CDR2 FYNNEI. Trimming pared 3 bases from V and 0 bases from J, leaving 15 bases between. CDR3 protein: CASSDRARDYSNQPQHF. As DNA, the CDR3 is TGTGCCAGCAGTGATAGGGCAAGAGATTATAGCAATCAGCCCCAGCATTTT. The full variable domain, in which reference TRBV2 and TRBJ1-5 provide the parts outside the CDR3, is EPEVTQTPSHQVTQMGQEVILRCVPISNHLYFYWYRQILGQKVEFLVSFYNNEISEKSEIFDDQFSVERPDGSNFTLKIRSTKLEDSAMYFCASSDRARDYSNQPQHFGDGTRLSIL.

As to this clonotype: This clone may be a read error of a much larger clone one base away. The chain joins TRBV28 to TRBJ1-2, with D uncertain. The CDR3 spans 13 residues. Trimming cost V 5 bases and J 4 bases, with 11 bases left between them. CDR1 and CDR2 (germline): MDHEN, SYDVKM. CDR3 in DNA: TGTGCCAGCAGTCTCGAACTATTCTATGGCTACACCTTC. Translating it yields CASSLELFYGYTF.

This clonotype was counted a few times. The rearrangement joins TRBV19 to TRBJ2-6; no clear D. Trimming left V 1 base short and J 1 base short, with 5 bases between. CDR1 LNHDA and CDR2 SQIVND come from the germline V gene (reference sequence). The CDR3 extends over 15 amino acids. The CDR3 DNA sequence: TGTGCCAGTAGTATAGGCATATCTGGGGCCAACGTCCTGACTTTC. This encodes CASSIGISGANVLTF.

This clonotype was seen many times. The gene calls are TRBV4-1 and TRBJ2-1; D unclear. The CDR3 has 18 residues. Trimming shortened V by 0 bases and J by 0 bases, and 15 bases separated the two germline ends. CDR1 is MGHRA and CDR2 is YSYEKL in the germline V gene. The CDR3 here is CASSQESRDYSSYNEQFF. The CDR3 DNA reads TGCGCCAGCAGCCAAGAAAGTAGGGATTACAGCTCCTACAATGAGCAGTTCTTC.

This clonotype has more than one count but fewer than ten. The CDR3 loop is CASSYSEGKGGYTF. In DNA, the CDR3 is TGTGCCAGCAGTTACTCCGAAGGGAAGGGTGGCTACACCTTC. V is TRBV6-2 or TRBV6-3 and J is TRBJ1-2; D call uncertain. This CDR3 is built from 14 residues. Germline lookup yields CDR1 MNHEY and CDR2 SVGEGT. The germline V and J ends were trimmed by 0 bases and 7 bases, with 12 bases remaining between them.

This clonotype turned up a few times. The chain employs TRBV10-3 and TRBJ2-1, with 8 bases fitting TRBD2. The V gene's germline CDR1 is ENHRY and CDR2 SYGVKD. The J segment lost 8 bases and the V segment lost 3 bases, leaving 12 bases of the junction unmatched. This CDR3 contains 16 residues. The CDR3 sequence is CAISDGRAASIDEQFF. The CDR3, as DNA: TGTGCCATCAGTGACGGGAGGGCAGCTAGTATCGATGAGCAGTTCTTC.

The rearrangement links TRBV28 to TRBJ2-1, with a possible D match to TRBD2 (5 bases). Germline loops: CDR1 MDHEN, CDR2 SYDVKM. The CDR3 totals 14 residues. V was trimmed by 3 bases and J by 1 base, leaving 7 bases between them. The CDR3 nucleotides read TGTGCCAGCAGTTTTAGCGATTCCTACAATGAGCAGTTCTTC. Translation: CASSFSDSYNEQFF.

The J gene is TRBJ2-3, the V gene TRBV7-2; D ambiguous. The ends were cut back, 0 bases at V and 4 bases at J, with 14 bases in the middle. The CDR3 extends over 16 amino acids. CDR1 and CDR2 from the germline V gene are SGHTA and FQGNSA. The CDR3 here is CASSLAPGPWADTQYF. CDR3 bases: TGTGCCAGCAGCTTAGCGCCAGGACCTTGGGCAGATACGCAGTATTTT.

This clonotype has more than one count but fewer than ten. The chain joins TRBV28 to TRBJ2-7, with 7 bases matching TRBD1. This CDR3 contains 12 residues. CDR1 is MDHEN, CDR2 SYDVKM, per germline. V dropped 3 bases and J dropped 6; count of bases not matched to a gene: 2. The CDR3 DNA reads as TGTGCCAGCAGTTTGGGACAGACCGAGCAGTACTTC. This gives the protein CASSLGQTEQYF.

This clonotype was counted many times. J is TRBJ1-1 and V is TRBV28; unclear D gene. Trimming removed 5 bases at V and 0 bases at J, with 4 bases between. The germline V gene encodes CDR1 MDHEN and CDR2 SYDVKM. This CDR3 has 12 residues. The chain's CDR3 is CASSIMNTEAFF. For the CDR3, the DNA is TGTGCCAGCAGTATTATGAACACTGAAGCTTTCTTT.

The rearrangement links TRBV7-4 to TRBJ2-7; perhaps TRBD2 as D (6 bases). This CDR3 spans 14 amino acids. V lost 5 bases and J lost 5, with 16 bases in between. The V gene's germline CDR1 is SGHVT and CDR2 SQSDAQ. CDR3 DNA: TGTGCCAGCAGCACGGGCGGGGCTGGAGACGAGCAGTACTTC. Protein sequence: CASSTGGAGDEQYF.

This rearrangement joins TRBV27 to TRBJ2-5, with 7 bases fitting TRBD2. The ends lost 5 bases at V and 7 bases at J; junction bases unmatched: 13. The CDR3 length is 15 residues. In germline, CDR1 is MNHEY, CDR2 SMNVEV (reference sequence). Written as DNA, the CDR3 is TGTGCCAGCAGTCAACTAGTAGCGGGTGGAGGGACCCAGTACTTC. Amino acids: CASSQLVAGGGTQYF.

This clonotype was detected a few times. This chain joins TRBV2 and TRBJ1-5, with D uncertain. The V gene's germline CDR1 is SNHLY and CDR2 FYNNEI. Deletions cut 4 bases from V and 0 bases from J, with 7 bases between. This CDR3 has 14 amino acids. CDR3 sequence (DNA): TGTGCCAGCAGTGCCAGAAATAGCAATCAGCCCCAGCATTTT. Translation gives CASSARNSNQPQHF.

This chain's CDR3 is CASRPPGGLYEQYF. The DNA of the CDR3 is TGCGCCAGCAGACCCCCAGGGGGACTTTACGAGCAGTACTTC. The rearrangement uses TRBV5-1 and TRBJ2-7; D may be TRBD1 (7 bases). V dropped 5 bases and J dropped 4 bases, with 16 bases sitting between them. CDR3 length equals 14 residues. Germline CDR1 SGHRS, CDR2 YFSETQ.

This clonotype was detected only a few times. The rearrangement joins TRBV25-1 to TRBJ1-5; unclear D gene. Trimming cost V 6 bases and J 5 bases, with 17 bases left between them. Germline V gene data show CDR1 as MGHDK and CDR2 as SYGVNS. This CDR3 contains 15 residues. CDR3 loop: CASSDAFRPDQPQHF. The CDR3 DNA sequence: TGTGCCAGCAGCGACGCATTCCGCCCCGATCAGCCCCAGCATTTT.

This clonotype turned up a few times. The chain employs TRBV20-1 and TRBJ2-7; no clear D gene. Trimming removed 5 bases at V and 2 bases at J, with 16 bases between. The germline V gene has CDR1 DFQATT and CDR2 SNEGSKA (reference sequence). The CDR3 extends over 14 amino acids. For the CDR3, the DNA is TGCAGTGCTGGAGTGACCGCGGCGGCCTACGAGCAGTACTTC. Translation gives CSAGVTAAAYEQYF.

This clonotype came up a few times. V is TRBV4-1 and J is TRBJ2-1, with 7 bases identical to TRBD1. Germline V gene lookup returns CDR1 MGHRA and CDR2 YSYEKL. The J segment lost 7 bases and the V segment lost 0 bases, leaving 6 bases of the junction unmatched. The CDR3 length is 15 residues. As DNA, the CDR3 is TGCGCCAGCAGCCAAGACGCTGGCAGGGGGAATGAGCAGTTCTTC. Residues: CASSQDAGRGNEQFF.

This chain joins TRBV7-8 and TRBJ2-1; perhaps TRBD1 as D (6 bases). This CDR3 has 16 residues. The V and J ends lost 5 bases and 12 bases respectively, with 26 bases between them. CDR1 is SGHVS, CDR2 FQNEAQ, per germline. The CDR3 here is CASSPEGVLTYKAQFF. CDR3 nucleotides: TGTGCCAGCAGCCCAGAGGGGGTCCTAACCTACAAGGCGCAGTTCTTC. The whole variable domain, remainder taken from reference TRBV7-8 and TRBJ2-1, is GAGVSQSPRYKVAKRGQDVALRCDPISGHVSLFWYQQALGQGPEFLTYFQNEAQLDKSGLPSDRFFAERPEGSVSTLKIQRTQQEDSAVYLCASSPEGVLTYKAQFFGPGTRLTVL.

The chain joins TRBV19 to TRBJ2-1; D not certain. The germline CDR1 and CDR2 sequences are LNHDA and SQIVND (reference sequence). The CDR3 is 16 amino acids. Trimming shortened V by 5 bases and J by 4 bases, and 18 bases separated the two germline ends. CDR3 coding DNA: TGTGCCAGTAGTCCAAACTTCCCCGAGATATACAATGAGCAGTTCTTC. This translates into CASSPNFPEIYNEQFF.

Note on this clonotype: A read error is likely, as this CDR3 ends without the conserved phenylalanine or tryptophan. The rearrangement links TRBV7-3 to TRBJ2-7; D gene unclear. V lost 1 base and J lost 3, with 13 bases in between. Germline lookup yields CDR1 SGHTA and CDR2 FQGTGA. The length of the CDR3 is 15 residues. CDR3 nucleotide sequence: TGTGCCAGCAGCTTAAACCCCTCTTCATTCTACGAGCAGTACTCC. Amino acid sequence: CASSLNPSSFYEQYS.

The chain carries TRBV20-1 and TRBJ2-3, with a weak D call TRBD1 (6 bases). Germline CDR1 DFQATT, CDR2 SNEGSKA (reference sequence). The length of the CDR3 is 15 residues. Trimming took 1 base from V and 5 from J, leaving 16 bases between them. DNA for the CDR3: TGCAGTGCTAGAGGGGACACGATTACCCGAGATACGCAGTATTTT. Translated, it gives CSARGDTITRDTQYF.

A few counts support this clonotype. The chain has TRBV20-1 and TRBJ2-4; D tentatively reads TRBD1 or TRBD2 (5 bases each). CDR1 is DFQATT and CDR2 is SNEGSKA in the germline V gene (reference sequence). There are 14 residues in the CDR3. V was shortened by 6 bases and J by 0 bases, with 12 bases between the two germline ends. The CDR3, as DNA: TGCAGTGCAGGGGACCCGGTAGCCAAAAACATTCAGTACTTC. Its translation: CSAGDPVAKNIQYF.

There are many counts of this clonotype. This chain connects TRBV7-2 to TRBJ1-1, with TRBD1 matching over 8 bases. After removal of 1 base from V and 11 bases from J, the junction contained 3 bases not matched to a gene. Germline loops: CDR1 SGHTA, CDR2 FQGNSA. This CDR3 comprises 12 residues. CDR3 amino acids: CASSLGTGRAFF. As DNA, the CDR3 is TGTGCCAGCAGCTTAGGGACAGGGCGGGCTTTCTTT. The full variable domain, completed using reference TRBV7-2 and TRBJ1-1, is GAGVSQSPSNKVTEKGKDVELRCDPISGHTALYWYRQSLGQGLEFLIYFQGNSAPDKSGLPSDRFSAERTGGSVSTLTIQRTQQEDSAVYLCASSLGTGRAFFGQGTRLTVV.

This chain connects TRBV6-5 to TRBJ2-7; TRBD1 is a possible D gene (5 bases). CDR3 length equals 14 residues. Germline CDR1 is MNHEY and CDR2 is SVGAGI. The V and J ends lost 8 bases and 2 bases respectively, with 16 bases between them. CDR3 DNA sequence: TGTGCCAGCCATAGCAGGGCCACTACCTACGAGCAGTACTTC. It yields the protein CASHSRATTYEQYF.

As regards this clonotype: One end of the junction varies from germline; a read error may be responsible. The V call is TRBV7-8, the J call TRBJ2-5, with TRBD2 identical over 9 bases. The germline V gene has CDR1 SGHVS and CDR2 FQNEAQ. CDR3 length: 17 amino acids. Here the CDR3 reads CTSSLFAGGGIQETQYF. In DNA form, the CDR3 reads TGTACCAGCAGCCTTTTCGCGGGAGGGGGAATACAAGAGACCCAGTACTTC.

The rearrangement uses TRBV6-6 and TRBJ2-3, with D perhaps TRBD2 (5 bases). Germline V CDR1 and CDR2: MNHNY, SVGAGI (reference sequence). V was pared by 6 bases and J by 6 bases, with 10 bases between. This CDR3 is 12 amino acids long. Written as DNA, the CDR3 is TGTGCCAGCAGACCTCCGGGGGATACGCAGTATTTT. It encodes CASRPPGDTQYF.

The chain uses TRBV6-6 and TRBJ1-4; no clear D gene. CDR1 is MNHNY and CDR2 is SVGAGI in the germline V gene (reference sequence). Trimming removed 2 bases from V and 4 bases from J, with 8 bases in between. This CDR3 region has 14 residues. The CDR3 DNA reads TGTGCCAGCAGTTACGATGGAAGTAATGAAAAACTGTTTTTT. Translation gives CASSYDGSNEKLFF.

This clonotype was seen more than once but under ten times. This chain uses TRBV7-2 with TRBJ2-7; TRBD1 matches at 11 bases. Unmatched junction bases numbered 9, after V lost 3 bases and J lost 5 bases. CDR1 and CDR2 (germline): SGHTA, FQGNSA. The CDR3 consists of 16 residues. The CDR3 region has the DNA TGTGCCAGCAGCTTGACCCCGGGACAGGGGGTCGACGAGCAGTACTTC. This gives the protein CASSLTPGQGVDEQYF.

The chain carries TRBV29-1 and TRBJ2-2; D gene ambiguous. Trimming took 6 bases from V and 5 from J, leaving 16 bases between them. In germline, CDR1 is SQVTM, CDR2 ANQGSEA. This CDR3 contains 14 residues. The CDR3, as DNA: TGCAGCGTGAGATCCGGGTCGGATACCGGGGAGCTGTTTTTT. Translating it yields CSVRSGSDTGELFF.